This T cell receptor (beta chain) derives from a study of T cells expressing NK-cell markers. For the study at large: The study drew TCR beta repertoires from sorted CD3+CD56+NKG2C+, CD3+CD56+NKG2C- and CD3+CD56-NKG2C+ T cells.

Germline V gene sequence: CDR1 KGHDR, CDR2 SFDVKD. The CDR3 has 15 residues. TCRdb re-called the 5' RACE reads and shows each CDR3 protein once, DNA omitted. There are roughly 450,000 distinct CDR3 sequences in the sample, with approximately 1.4% held by the top ten. The chain is built from TRBV24-1 and TRBJ2-3; the TCRdb D gene call, TRBD1, has no DNA to confirm it. Sequenced input: blood T cells: a sorted CD56 or NKG2C T cell subset, CD4+ or CD8+ T cells, or bulk PBMC T cells (not recorded which). This sequence was found in a woman between 45 and 65 years old in good health. The CDR3 spells CATNDGTGVTDTQYF.